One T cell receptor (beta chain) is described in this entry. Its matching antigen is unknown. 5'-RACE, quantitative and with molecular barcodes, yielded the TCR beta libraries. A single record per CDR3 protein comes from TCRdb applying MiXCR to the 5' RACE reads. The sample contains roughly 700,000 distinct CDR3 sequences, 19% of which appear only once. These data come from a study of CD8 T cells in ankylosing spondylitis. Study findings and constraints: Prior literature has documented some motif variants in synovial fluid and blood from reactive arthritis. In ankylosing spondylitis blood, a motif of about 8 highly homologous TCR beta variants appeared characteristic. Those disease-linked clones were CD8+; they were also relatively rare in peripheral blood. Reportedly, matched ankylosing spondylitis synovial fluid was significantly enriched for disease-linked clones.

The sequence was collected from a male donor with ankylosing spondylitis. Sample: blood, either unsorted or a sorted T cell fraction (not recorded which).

This CDR3 is CASSEGLAGPETQYF. The CDR3 DNA is TGTGCCAGCAGTGAAGGACTAGCGGGACCTGAGACCCAGTACTTC. The chain employs TRBV2 and TRBJ2-5; 11 bases line up with TRBD2. With V trimmed by 1 base and J by 5 bases, 3 bases remained unmatched. This CDR3 has 15 amino acids. The germline V gene encodes CDR1 SNHLY and CDR2 FYNNEI.